This TCR beta chain was observed in a study of cytomegalovirus exposure and HLA in healthy donors. Findings and caveats of the study: The records held CMV serostatus as the only immune exposure information.

On this clone itself: No antigen is known for it.

The PCR employed 60 Vbeta primers together with 13 Jbeta primers. Only in-frame clones appear in the TCRdb table, and some are missing; sequencing was by immunoSEQ multiplex PCR. The table includes about 130,000 clones, around 82% detected once. The CDR3 runs 12 residues. V gave up 3 bases and J gave up 3 bases, with 6 bases separating them. The germline V gene encodes CDR1 SGHTA and CDR2 FQGNSA. The origin of this receptor is a boy between 10 and 17 years old in good health and CMV-seronegative. The chain joins TRBV7-2 to TRBJ2-7; D gene ambiguous. Sequencing was carried out using PBMCs. This CDR3 reads CASSFVNYEQYF. DNA of the CDR3: TGTGCCAGCAGCTTTGTAAACTACGAGCAGTACTTC.